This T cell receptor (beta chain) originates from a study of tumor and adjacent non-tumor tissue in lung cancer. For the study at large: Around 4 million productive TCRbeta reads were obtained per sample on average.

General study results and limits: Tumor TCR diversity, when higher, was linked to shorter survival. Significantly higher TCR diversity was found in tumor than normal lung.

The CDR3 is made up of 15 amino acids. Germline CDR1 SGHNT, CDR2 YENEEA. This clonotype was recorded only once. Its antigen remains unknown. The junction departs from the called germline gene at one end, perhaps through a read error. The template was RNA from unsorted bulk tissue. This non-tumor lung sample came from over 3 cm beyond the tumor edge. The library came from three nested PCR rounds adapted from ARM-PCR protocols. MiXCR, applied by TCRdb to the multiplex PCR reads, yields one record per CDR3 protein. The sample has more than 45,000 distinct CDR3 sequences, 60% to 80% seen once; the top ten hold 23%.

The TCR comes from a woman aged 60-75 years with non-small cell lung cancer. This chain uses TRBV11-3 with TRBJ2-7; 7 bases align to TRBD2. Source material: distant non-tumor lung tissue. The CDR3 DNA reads TGTGCCAGCAGCCTACGGGCGGGGGTCTCCTACGAGCGGTACTTC. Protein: CASSLRAGVSYERYF.